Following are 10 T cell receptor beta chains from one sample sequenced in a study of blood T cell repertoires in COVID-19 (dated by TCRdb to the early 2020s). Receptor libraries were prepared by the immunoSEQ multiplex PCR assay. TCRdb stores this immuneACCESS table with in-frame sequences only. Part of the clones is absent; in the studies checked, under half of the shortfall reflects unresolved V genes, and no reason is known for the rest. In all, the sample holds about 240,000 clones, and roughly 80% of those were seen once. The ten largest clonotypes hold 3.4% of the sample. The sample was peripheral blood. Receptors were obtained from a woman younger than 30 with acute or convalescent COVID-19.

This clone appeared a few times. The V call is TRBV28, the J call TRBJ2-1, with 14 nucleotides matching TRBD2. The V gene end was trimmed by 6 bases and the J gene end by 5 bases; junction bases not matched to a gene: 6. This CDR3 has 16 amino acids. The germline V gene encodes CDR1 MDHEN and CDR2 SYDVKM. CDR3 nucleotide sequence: TGTGCCAGCAGCACCGAGACTAGCGGGAGGGACAATGAGCAGTTCTTC. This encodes CASSTETSGRDNEQFF.

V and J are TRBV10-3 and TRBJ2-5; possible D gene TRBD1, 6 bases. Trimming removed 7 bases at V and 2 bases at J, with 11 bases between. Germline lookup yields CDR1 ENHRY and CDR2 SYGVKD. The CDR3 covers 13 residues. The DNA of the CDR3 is TGTGCCATCACCCCAGGGGAACAAGAGACCCAGTACTTC. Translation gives CAITPGEQETQYF.

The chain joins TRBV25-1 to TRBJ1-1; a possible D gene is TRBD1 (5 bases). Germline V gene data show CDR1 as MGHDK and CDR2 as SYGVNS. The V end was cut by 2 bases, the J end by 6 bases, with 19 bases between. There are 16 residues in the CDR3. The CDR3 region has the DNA TGTGCCAGCAGTGAAAGGCCTTCGACGGGGGAGGCTGAAGCTTTCTTT. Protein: CASSERPSTGEAEAFF.

The CDR3 region has the DNA TGTGCCAGCAAGGCAGCGGGACTTTTATACGAGCAGTACTTC. Its translation is CASKAAGLLYEQYF. V gene TRBV6-5 combines with J gene TRBJ2-7, with 7 bases aligning to TRBD2. The CDR3 is 14 residues long. Germline assignment: CDR1 MNHEY and CDR2 SVGAGI. V was pared by 7 bases and J by 4 bases, with 10 bases of the junction left unmatched.

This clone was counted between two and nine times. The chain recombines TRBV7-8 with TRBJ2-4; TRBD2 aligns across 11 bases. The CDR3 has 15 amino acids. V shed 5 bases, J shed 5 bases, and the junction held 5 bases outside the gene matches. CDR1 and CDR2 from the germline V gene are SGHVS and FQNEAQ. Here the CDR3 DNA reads TGTGCCAGCAGCCGTAGCGGGAGGGACGAAAACATTCAGTACTTC. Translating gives CASSRSGRDENIQYF. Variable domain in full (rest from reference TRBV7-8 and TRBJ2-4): GAGVSQSPRYKVAKRGQDVALRCDPISGHVSLFWYQQALGQGPEFLTYFQNEAQLDKSGLPSDRFFAERPEGSVSTLKIQRTQQEDSAVYLCASSRSGRDENIQYFGAGTRLSVL.

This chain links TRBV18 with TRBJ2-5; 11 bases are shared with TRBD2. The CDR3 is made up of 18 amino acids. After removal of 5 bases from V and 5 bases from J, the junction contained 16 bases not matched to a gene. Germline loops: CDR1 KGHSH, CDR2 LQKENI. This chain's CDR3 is CASSSGGSLAGAFETQYF. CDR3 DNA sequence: TGTGCCAGCTCATCCGGGGGATCACTAGCGGGAGCTTTTGAGACCCAGTACTTC.

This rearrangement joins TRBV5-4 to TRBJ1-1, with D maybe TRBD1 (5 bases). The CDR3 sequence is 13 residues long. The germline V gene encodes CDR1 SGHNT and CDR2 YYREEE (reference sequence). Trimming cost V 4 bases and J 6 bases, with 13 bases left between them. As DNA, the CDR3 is TGTGCCAGCAGCCCACCAGGGTTAGCTGAAGCTTTCTTT. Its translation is CASSPPGLAEAFF.

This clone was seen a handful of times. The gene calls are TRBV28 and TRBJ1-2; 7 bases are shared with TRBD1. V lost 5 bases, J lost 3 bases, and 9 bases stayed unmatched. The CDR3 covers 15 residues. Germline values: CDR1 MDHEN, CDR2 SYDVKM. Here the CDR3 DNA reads TGTGCCAGCAGTCAACAGGGGCCGGGGTACTATGGCTACACCTTC. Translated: CASSQQGPGYYGYTF.

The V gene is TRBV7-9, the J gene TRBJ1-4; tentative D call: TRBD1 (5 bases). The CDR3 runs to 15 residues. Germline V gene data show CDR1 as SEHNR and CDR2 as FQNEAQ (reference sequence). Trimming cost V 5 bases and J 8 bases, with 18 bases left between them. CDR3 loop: CASSPGHGRGEKLFF. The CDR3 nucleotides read TGTGCCAGCAGCCCAGGCCACGGGAGGGGCGAAAAACTGTTTTTT.

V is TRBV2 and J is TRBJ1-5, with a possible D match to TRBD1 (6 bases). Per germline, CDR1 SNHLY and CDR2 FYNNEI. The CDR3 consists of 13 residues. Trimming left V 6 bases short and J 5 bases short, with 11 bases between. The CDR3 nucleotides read TGTGCCAGCAGAAGGGACATCGATCAGCCCCAGCATTTT. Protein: CASRRDIDQPQHF.